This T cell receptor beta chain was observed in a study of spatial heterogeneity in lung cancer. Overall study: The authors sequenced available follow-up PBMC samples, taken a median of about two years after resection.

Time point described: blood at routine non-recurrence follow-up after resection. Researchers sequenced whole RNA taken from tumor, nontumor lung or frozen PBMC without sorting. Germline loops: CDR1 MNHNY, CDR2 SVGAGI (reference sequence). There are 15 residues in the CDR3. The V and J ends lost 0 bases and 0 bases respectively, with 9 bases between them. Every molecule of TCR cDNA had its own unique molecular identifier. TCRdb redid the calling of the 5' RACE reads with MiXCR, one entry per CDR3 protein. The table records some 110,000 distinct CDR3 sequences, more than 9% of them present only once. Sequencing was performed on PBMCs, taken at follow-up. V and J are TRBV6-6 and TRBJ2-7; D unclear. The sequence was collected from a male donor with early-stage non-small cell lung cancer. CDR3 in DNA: TGTGCCAGCAGTTACTCTCGGGCCAGCTCCTACGAGCAGTACTTC. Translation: CASSYSRASSYEQYF.